This T cell receptor (beta chain) was sequenced during a study of vaccination effects on CD4 cells after COVID-19. Overall study context: Each participant was administered two doses of either the BNT162b2 or the mRNA-1273 vaccine.

TCRdb's table, derived via immunoSEQ multiplex PCR, lists solely in-frame clones and lacks some. The sample includes fewer than 65,000 clones, less than 80% of them seen just once. Antigen-specific CD4+ T cells were first expanded with viral peptide pools by the ViraFEST assay and only then sequenced. The authors isolated CD4+ T cells after around nine days of culture. Nucleocapsid antibody tests were negative, and the vaccine recipients had no prior SARS-CoV-2 infection. Every well got around 1.9 million PBMC, which were grown with about 10 IU/ml IL-2 and around 10 ug/ml peptides. The CDR3 contains 15 residues. Germline loops: CDR1 SGHRS, CDR2 YFSETQ. V was clipped by 0 bases and J by 0 bases, with 7 bases between them. Overall study findings and caveats: Marked clonal contraction of both clone types appeared late after vaccination. Convalescent patients were scarce in the study, and it lacked early post-infection timepoints.

Remarks on this clone: Its antigen is as yet unknown.

Material: CD4+ T cells from PBMCs cultured with HCoV-OC43 spike peptides, obtained before COVID-19 vaccination. Indicated subset: HCoV-OC43 spike overlapping peptide pool stimulation. The sequence derives from a human donor who received a COVID-19 vaccine. The gene calls are TRBV5-1 and TRBJ1-5, with D uncertain. CDR3 sequence reads: CASSLVGNSNQPQHF. The DNA of the CDR3 is TGCGCCAGCAGCTTGGTCGGCAATAGCAATCAGCCCCAGCATTTT. The whole variable domain, remainder taken from reference TRBV5-1 and TRBJ1-5, is KAGVTQTPRYLIKTRGQQVTLSCSPISGHRSVSWYQQTPGQGLQFLFEYFSETQRNKGNFPGRFSGRQFSNSRSEMNVSTLELGDSALYLCASSLVGNSNQPQHFGDGTRLSIL.